Below are 29 T cell receptor beta chains sequenced from a single sample in a study of CD8+CD57+ T cells in acquired aplastic anemia. Profiling of TCR beta VDJ combinations and CDR3 sequences used genomic DNA as template. TCRdb itself ran the reads through MiXCR, one entry per CDR3 protein. The data show 250,000 to 350,000 distinct CDR3 sequences, roughly half seen once. Sequencing used sorted CD4+, CD8+, or CD8+CD57+ T cells (not recorded which) from PBMCs. These receptors all come from a human donor with severe aplastic anemia or a healthy control (not recorded which).

This clonotype has only a few counts. The chain links TRBV10-3 to TRBJ2-1; 9 bases are a match to TRBD1. Trimming at V came to 4 bases and at J to 3 bases, leaving 7 bases not matched to a gene. Germline V gives CDR1 ENHRY, CDR2 SYGVKD. There are 16 residues in the CDR3. Here the CDR3 DNA reads TGTGCCATCAGTGTTCCCGGGACAGGGAGCTACAATGAGCAGTTCTTC. Its protein product is CAISVPGTGSYNEQFF.

V usage is TRBV12-3 or TRBV12-4 and J usage is TRBJ1-4; D is unresolved. V lost 3 bases, J lost 0 bases, and 8 bases lay in between. The CDR3 is made up of 15 amino acids. This chain's CDR3 is CASSLGQTTNEKLFF. CDR3 sequence (DNA): TGTGCCAGCAGTTTGGGTCAGACAACTAATGAAAAACTGTTTTTT.

The rearrangement uses TRBV7-8 and TRBJ1-5; unclear D gene. V lost 1 base, J lost 3 bases, and 7 bases lay in between. The CDR3 spans 14 residues. Germline V CDR1 and CDR2: SGHVS, FQNEAQ. Written as DNA, the CDR3 is TGTGCCAGCAGCTTAGGCCAGTTCAATCAGCCCCAGCATTTT. Amino acids: CASSLGQFNQPQHF. Together with reference TRBV7-8 and TRBJ1-5, the CDR3 gives the full variable domain: GAGVSQSPRYKVAKRGQDVALRCDPISGHVSLFWYQQALGQGPEFLTYFQNEAQLDKSGLPSDRFFAERPEGSVSTLKIQRTQQEDSAVYLCASSLGQFNQPQHFGDGTRLSIL.

This clonotype was seen many times. The chain employs TRBV20-1 and TRBJ2-5; 7 bases line up with TRBD2. CDR1 is DFQATT, CDR2 SNEGSKA, per germline (reference sequence). The CDR3 spans 16 residues. V was pared by 3 bases and J by 2 bases, with 12 bases of the junction left unmatched. This chain's CDR3 is CSASLPTSGAQETQYF. Written as DNA, the CDR3 is TGCAGTGCTAGTCTACCGACCAGCGGGGCTCAAGAGACCCAGTACTTC.

This clonotype has a handful of counts. The rearrangement links TRBV2 to TRBJ1-5; D is possibly TRBD1 (6 bases). CDR1 and CDR2 from the germline V gene are SNHLY and FYNNEI. Trimming cost V 6 bases and J 4 bases, with 13 bases left between them. This CDR3 contains 14 residues. The CDR3 DNA sequence: TGTGCCAGCAGACAGGGAGAACAAAATCAGCCCCAGCATTTT. It translates to CASRQGEQNQPQHF.

This clonotype was seen repeatedly, ten times or more. V usage is TRBV25-1 and J usage is TRBJ2-7; 11 bases line up with TRBD2. Germline CDR1 is MGHDK and CDR2 is SYGVNS. V was clipped by 6 bases and J by 5 bases; unmatched bases: 18. This CDR3 spans 18 amino acids. CDR3 region: CASSAPGTSGHVRDEQYF. The CDR3 DNA is TGTGCCAGCAGCGCTCCCGGGACTAGCGGCCATGTTCGGGACGAGCAGTACTTC.

This rearrangement joins TRBV29-1 to TRBJ2-1; 7 bases fit TRBD1. CDR3 length: 16 residues. The V segment lost 1 base and the J segment 4 bases; nucleotides outside the gene matches: 10. Looked up from germline, CDR1 is SQVTM and CDR2 is ANQGSEA. The CDR3 loop reads CSVEGPGQKIYNEQFF. The CDR3 DNA sequence: TGCAGCGTTGAAGGCCCGGGACAGAAGATATACAATGAGCAGTTCTTC.

Ten or more counts support this clonotype. This chain joins TRBV5-8 and TRBJ2-7; a possible D gene is TRBD1 (6 bases). This CDR3 comprises 15 residues. Trimming shortened V by 4 bases and J by 4 bases, and 18 bases separated the two germline ends. Per the germline V gene, CDR1 is SGHTS and CDR2 is YDEGEE. CDR3 protein: CASSRDTGDTYEQYF. CDR3 coding DNA: TGTGCCAGCAGCAGGGACACCGGAGACACATACGAGCAGTACTTC. Together with reference TRBV5-8 and TRBJ2-7, the CDR3 gives the full variable domain: EAGVTQSPTHLIKTRGQQATLRCSPISGHTSVYWYQQALGLGLQFLLWYDEGEERNRGNFPPRFSGRQFPNYSSELNVNALELEDSALYLCASSRDTGDTYEQYFGPGTRLTVT.

V gene TRBV7-3 combines with J gene TRBJ2-7, with a weak D call TRBD2 (6 bases). Judging by the DNA end, TRBJ2-5 fits better; the J call may be wrong. The V gene's germline CDR1 is SGHTA and CDR2 FQGTGA. This CDR3 contains 15 residues. CDR3 amino acids: CASSPAGGIAETQYF. CDR3 nucleotide sequence: TGTGCCAGCAGCCCCGCGGGCGGGATTGCGGAGACCCAGTACTTC.

The chain employs TRBV2 and TRBJ2-7, with TRBD2 identical over 9 bases. J gave up 2 bases and V 8 bases, and 7 bases lay outside the gene matches. This CDR3 is 14 amino acids long. Germline V gene data show CDR1 as SNHLY and CDR2 as FYNNEI. CDR3 in amino acids: CASRPAGGTYEQYF. As DNA, the CDR3 is TGTGCCAGCCGCCCAGCGGGGGGCACCTACGAGCAGTACTTC.

V and J are TRBV12-3 or TRBV12-4 and TRBJ1-5; the match to TRBD1 covers 11 bases. CDR3 size: 17 residues. Trimming at V came to 8 bases and at J to 2 bases, leaving 11 bases not matched to a gene. The chain's CDR3 is CASPGQGAVGGNQPQHF. The CDR3 coding sequence is TGTGCCAGCCCAGGACAGGGGGCAGTTGGAGGCAATCAGCCCCAGCATTTT.

This clonotype has at least ten counts. The chain recombines TRBV2 with TRBJ2-5; TRBD1 is a possible D gene (5 bases). V shed 6 bases and J shed 4 bases, with 9 bases lying between them. The V gene's germline CDR1 is SNHLY and CDR2 FYNNEI. This CDR3 comprises 12 residues. The CDR3 DNA sequence: TGTGCCAGCAGCAGGGCTGGAGAGACCCAGTACTTC. It codes for CASSRAGETQYF.

The V and J genes are TRBV10-3 and TRBJ2-7, with D perhaps TRBD2 (6 bases). The CDR3 length is 13 residues. Germline CDR1 and CDR2: ENHRY and SYGVKD. Trimming pared 8 bases from V and 2 bases from J, leaving 13 bases between. As DNA, the CDR3 is TGTGCCATCTTAGCGGAGCCTACCTACGAGCAGTACTTC. Translating it yields CAILAEPTYEQYF.

V usage is TRBV12-3 or TRBV12-4 and J usage is TRBJ2-1; TRBD1 aligns across 8 bases. The CDR3 is 15 residues long. V lost 5 bases, J lost 6 bases, and 9 bases stayed unmatched. CDR3 DNA sequence: TGTGCCAGCAGTCCAGTCGGACAGGGCGCCAATGAGCAGTTCTTC. Amino acid sequence: CASSPVGQGANEQFF.

Note on this clonotype: The junction departs from germline at one end; a sequencing error may be responsible. The CDR3 region has the DNA TGCAGTGCTGCCTCGATAGCGGGGGGGGCCCGGCGGGGAGCTGTTTTT. As protein: CSAASIAGGARRGAVF. This chain connects TRBV20-1 to TRBJ2-2, with TRBD2 identical over 11 bases. Germline loops: CDR1 DFQATT, CDR2 SNEGSKA (reference sequence). This CDR3 spans 16 amino acids.

This clonotype has a count of ten or more. This chain uses TRBV6-6 with TRBJ1-2; D may be TRBD1 (6 bases). Trimming removed 8 bases from V and 7 bases from J, with 20 bases in between. This CDR3 is built from 14 residues. Per germline, CDR1 MNHNY and CDR2 SVGAGI (reference sequence). The CDR3 here is CASGLPWGLGGYTF. In nucleotides, the CDR3 is TGTGCCAGCGGCCTTCCCTGGGGGCTTGGTGGCTACACCTTC.

The V and J genes are TRBV10-3 and TRBJ2-2; 13 positions match TRBD2. Germline lookup yields CDR1 ENHRY and CDR2 SYGVKD. Germline trimming cut 8 bases from V and 2 bases from J; bases unmatched to any gene: 5. The CDR3 consists of 16 residues. The chain's CDR3 is CAIRRLAGGNTGELFF. The CDR3 bases are TGTGCCATCCGTCGACTAGCGGGAGGTAACACCGGGGAGCTGTTTTTT.

This sequence joins TRBV2 and TRBJ2-7, with a possible D match to TRBD1 (6 bases). The CDR3 contains 17 residues. The V gene's germline CDR1 is SNHLY and CDR2 FYNNEI. Between the trimmed V and J ends, which lost 4 bases and 5 bases, there was a span of 24 bases. The CDR3 DNA reads as TGTGCCAGCAGTGGGGCGGGCCAGGGGCTCAGAGAAGACGAGCAGTACTTC. It encodes CASSGAGQGLREDEQYF.

The V gene is TRBV20-1, the J gene TRBJ2-5; 7 positions match TRBD2. Germline V gene lookup returns CDR1 DFQATT and CDR2 SNEGSKA (reference sequence). The CDR3 extends over 12 amino acids. This CDR3 is CSPGRGEGTQYF. CDR3 coding DNA: TGCTCCCCGGGCCGGGGGGAGGGGACCCAGTACTTC.

This clonotype came up a few times. A clone one base away is much larger, so this may be a read error. V is TRBV12-3 or TRBV12-4 and J is TRBJ1-3; D is uncertain. The CDR3 is made up of 19 amino acids. The CDR3 loop is CASSLGGYETLRSGNTICF. In nucleotides, the CDR3 is TGTGCCAGCAGTTTGGGTGGATATGAAACACTACGGTCTGGAAACACCATATGTTTT.

The chain combines TRBV20-1 with TRBJ2-5; no reliable D call. The CDR3 consists of 17 residues. The V end was cut by 1 base, the J end by 1 base, with 19 bases between. Germline-derived CDR1 and CDR2 are DFQATT and SNEGSKA (reference sequence). The CDR3 region is CSARGPIITLSQETQYF. The DNA for the CDR3 is TGCAGTGCTAGAGGCCCCATAATCACCCTATCCCAAGAGACCCAGTACTTC.

This clonotype has a count of ten or more. The rearrangement joins TRBV7-8 to TRBJ1-2, with TRBD1 as a possible D gene (5 bases). The V gene's germline CDR1 is SGHVS and CDR2 FQNEAQ. V gave up 11 bases and J gave up 1 base, with 11 bases separating them. The CDR3 runs 12 residues. CDR3 DNA: TGTGCCGCGGGGCAGAGTAACTATGGCTACACCTTC. As protein: CAAGQSNYGYTF.

V and J are TRBV19 and TRBJ1-1; D is ambiguous. This CDR3 contains 14 residues. CDR1 is LNHDA and CDR2 is SQIVND in the germline V gene (reference sequence). The V end lost 5 bases, the J end lost 4 bases, and 14 bases lay between the germline ends. This CDR3 reads CASSDGKEVTEAFF. CDR3 bases: TGTGCCAGTAGTGACGGCAAGGAGGTCACTGAAGCTTTCTTT.

This clonotype was recorded a few times. The rearrangement uses TRBV7-8 and TRBJ1-3; no firm D call. This CDR3 has 15 amino acids. V dropped 3 bases and J dropped 3 bases, with 12 bases sitting between them. Germline CDR1 and CDR2: SGHVS and FQNEAQ. In DNA, the CDR3 is TGTGCCAGCAGCTTCGGAGAGATAGGTGGAAACACCATATATTTT. Translation gives CASSFGEIGGNTIYF.

The chain has TRBV20-1 and TRBJ2-1; no clear D. V lost 4 bases and J lost 1, with 5 bases in between. Germline-derived CDR1 and CDR2 are DFQATT and SNEGSKA (reference sequence). The CDR3 extends over 12 amino acids. The CDR3 sequence is CSAKLSYNEQFF. CDR3 nucleotide sequence: TGCAGTGCTAAGTTGTCCTACAATGAGCAGTTCTTC.

This clonotype has at least ten counts. The chain has TRBV4-2 and TRBJ1-4, with 9 bases identical to TRBD1. V dropped 2 bases and J dropped 6; count of bases not matched to a gene: 7. Germline lookup yields CDR1 LGHNA and CDR2 YNFKEQ. The CDR3 runs to 16 residues. The CDR3 region has the DNA TGTGCCAGCAGCCAACCTGCTACAGGGGGCGATGAAAAACTGTTTTTT. It is translated as CASSQPATGGDEKLFF.

The chain links TRBV5-1 to TRBJ2-7; 8 bases line up with TRBD1. CDR1 is SGHRS and CDR2 is YFSETQ in the germline V gene. This CDR3 comprises 16 residues. The junction had 9 bases not matched to a gene; V was cut back by 4 bases and J by 0 bases. CDR3 DNA sequence: TGCGCCAGCAGCGCTACCGGGACAGGATCCTCCTACGAGCAGTACTTC. Encoded protein: CASSATGTGSSYEQYF. Full variable domain (remainder filled in from reference TRBV5-1 and TRBJ2-7): KAGVTQTPRYLIKTRGQQVTLSCSPISGHRSVSWYQQTPGQGLQFLFEYFSETQRNKGNFPGRFSGRQFSNSRSEMNVSTLELGDSALYLCASSATGTGSSYEQYFGPGTRLTVT.

This clonotype appeared many times. This chain uses TRBV7-9 with TRBJ2-5, with 9 bases fitting TRBD2. V trimming: 1 base; J trimming: 3 bases; junction bases outside the gene matches: 6. CDR1 and CDR2 (germline): SEHNR, FQNEAQ (reference sequence). CDR3 length: 16 residues. DNA for the CDR3: TGTGCCAGCAGCTTAGGGAGTAGCGGGGGAAAAGAGACCCAGTACTTC. This codes for CASSLGSSGGKETQYF.

This clonotype was found once. Here the CDR3 reads CASLLGGYEQYF. CDR3 nucleotide sequence: TGTGCCAGCCTCCTGGGGGGCTACGAGCAGTACTTC. J is TRBJ2-7 and V is TRBV12-3 or TRBV12-4, with a possible D match to TRBD2 (6 bases). The length of the CDR3 is 12 residues. Trimming stripped 8 bases from V and 3 bases from J, with 11 bases between.